This T cell receptor beta chain was recovered during a study of T-cell reconstitution after alpha-beta-depleted transplantation in children. For TCRbeta, the library was prepared with unique molecular identifiers. TCRdb reprocessed the PCR reads with MiXCR, giving one entry per CDR3 protein. The table includes approximately 93,000 distinct CDR3 sequences, 8% to 9% detected once. This clonotype appeared many times. This CDR3 is 13 amino acids long. Germline CDR1 reads SGHTA; CDR2 reads FQGNSA. V was clipped by 5 bases and J by 1 base, with 9 bases between them. The clonotype was recovered from a human donor who donated a stem cell graft to a child with congenital amegakaryocytic thrombocytopenia. The specimen was PBMCs from the stem cell graft donor, collected from the stem cell graft. The V call is TRBV7-2, the J call TRBJ2-7, with unresolved D. This CDR3 reads CASSLKSSYEQYF. The CDR3, as DNA: TGTGCCAGCAGCCTCAAGTCTTCCTACGAGCAGTACTTC.